This section outlines one T cell receptor (beta chain) sequence together with its context. Its target is not known. These data originate in a study of blood T cells in healthy people across ages. Study results and limitations: Older age coincided with a roughly linear decline in TCR beta diversity per million T cells.

The germline V and J ends were trimmed by 6 bases and 11 bases, with 22 bases remaining between them. Germline lookup yields CDR1 SGHVS and CDR2 FNYEAQ. The CDR3 is made up of 14 amino acids. A second PCR of about 7 to 12 cycles used a sample-barcoded 5' primer and a J-beta primer mix. Each cDNA was tagged by a template-switch adaptor containing 12 random nucleotides. TCRdb reprocessed the 5' RACE reads via MiXCR and lists one record per CDR3 protein. The sample carries about 1,400,000 distinct CDR3 sequences, roughly 45% recorded once. The chain carries TRBV7-6 and TRBJ2-5; a weak D match, TRBD2 (5 bases). This receptor was taken from a woman aged 18-29 years in good health. Source material: blood. The CDR3 loop is CASSTSSGYGEQYF. CDR3 DNA sequence: TGTGCCAGCAGTACTAGTAGTGGGTATGGTGAGCAGTACTTC. Supplemented by reference TRBV7-6 and TRBJ2-5, the full variable domain reads GAGVSQSPRYKVTKRGQDVALRCDPISGHVSLYWYRQALGQGPEFLTYFNYEAQQDKSGLPNDRFSAERPEGSISTLTIQRTEQRDSAMYRCASSTSSGYGEQYFGPGTRLLVL.